This passage covers 14 T cell receptor beta chains from one sample sequenced in a study of blood T cell repertoires in COVID-19. TCRdb keeps only in-frame clones here, not all; method: immunoSEQ multiplex PCR. The profile shows about 120,000 clones, about nine tenths of them singletons. Source material: peripheral blood. Receptors were obtained from a man aged 50 to 59 with acute or convalescent COVID-19.

This clone was recorded a few times. The V gene is TRBV2, the J gene TRBJ2-3; TRBD1 aligns across 7 bases. The ends lost 6 bases at V and 3 bases at J; junction bases unmatched: 15. The CDR3 runs 17 residues. Germline CDR1 SNHLY, CDR2 FYNNEI. The CDR3: CASRSTLGQGETDTQYF. The CDR3 DNA reads TGTGCCAGCAGGTCCACGCTGGGGCAGGGGGAAACAGATACGCAGTATTTT.

This chain links TRBV5-1 with TRBJ2-7, with TRBD2 matching over 15 bases. The germline gives CDR1 SGHRS, CDR2 YFSETQ. With 2 bases clipped from V and 6 bases from J, the junction kept 6 bases outside the gene matches. The CDR3 is 16 residues long. The CDR3 protein is CASSLPGTSGGSEQYF. The DNA of the CDR3 is TGCGCCAGCAGCTTACCCGGGACTAGCGGGGGGTCCGAGCAGTACTTC.

The gene calls are TRBV5-8 and TRBJ1-6; 7 nucleotides agree with TRBD1. This CDR3 comprises 15 residues. The germline V gene has CDR1 SGHTS and CDR2 YDEGEE. Trimming at V came to 4 bases and at J to 6 bases, leaving 7 bases not matched to a gene. The CDR3 region has the DNA TGTGCCAGCAGCCGCCGGGACAGCAGTAATTCACCCCTCCACTTT. It yields the protein CASSRRDSSNSPLHF.

This CDR3 is CAWSLRDRQPQHF. The CDR3 bases are TGTGCCTGGAGTCTGAGGGATCGCCAGCCCCAGCATTTT. This chain uses TRBV30 with TRBJ1-5; D remains ambiguous. Germline V gene data show CDR1 as GTSNPN and CDR2 as SVGIG (reference sequence). The CDR3 loop spans 13 amino acids. V was pared by 2 bases and J by 7 bases, with 12 bases between.

The genes are TRBV6-5 and TRBJ1-1, with 11 positions matching TRBD1. This CDR3 contains 15 residues. V was pared by 7 bases and J by 3 bases, with 7 bases of the junction left unmatched. CDR1 is MNHEY and CDR2 is SVGAGI in the germline V gene. CDR3 residues: CASNRDRGYDTEAFF. CDR3 in DNA: TGTGCCAGCAACCGGGACAGGGGGTATGACACTGAAGCTTTCTTT.

The chain joins TRBV9 to TRBJ1-2, with D possibly matching TRBD1 (6 bases). This CDR3 spans 13 amino acids. CDR1 and CDR2 from the germline V gene are SGDLS and YYNGEE. Trimming left V 3 bases short and J 7 bases short, with 13 bases between. The CDR3 nucleotides read TGTGCCAGCAGCGGCGACAGGAATGGTGGCTACACCTTC. Residues: CASSGDRNGGYTF.

The V and J genes are TRBV4-1 and TRBJ2-2, with 9 bases matching TRBD1. CDR1 is MGHRA and CDR2 is YSYEKL in the germline V gene. The ends lost 4 bases at V and 6 bases at J; junction bases unmatched: 6. The CDR3 covers 15 residues. CDR3 in DNA: TGCGCCAGCAGCCCTACAGGGGGCGAGGCCGGGGAGCTGTTTTTT. Residues: CASSPTGGEAGELFF.

This clone was counted a few times. This chain joins TRBV3-1 (or the pseudogene TRBV3-2) and TRBJ1-2; the match to TRBD1 covers 8 bases. V shed 8 bases, J shed 7 bases, and the junction held 9 bases outside the gene matches. Germline CDR1 and CDR2: LGHDT and YNNKEL (reference sequence). The CDR3 sequence is 13 residues long. CDR3 protein: CASGSQGAGGYTF. The CDR3 DNA follows: TGTGCCAGCGGCTCCCAGGGGGCGGGTGGCTACACCTTC.

V is TRBV14 and J is TRBJ2-5; TRBD1 might be the D (6 bases). This CDR3 region has 15 residues. Trimming pared 5 bases from V and 2 bases from J, leaving 15 bases between. Germline V gene sequence: CDR1 SGHDN, CDR2 FVKESK. CDR3 in DNA: TGTGCCAGCAGCTATATTGGACAGACACAAGAGACCCAGTACTTC. Amino acid sequence: CASSYIGQTQETQYF.

The rearrangement uses TRBV3-1 (or the pseudogene TRBV3-2) and TRBJ1-5; D gene uncertain. CDR1 and CDR2 (germline): LGHDT, YNNKEL (reference sequence). CDR3 length: 15 residues. V lost 1 base and J lost 2, with 9 bases in between. CDR3 DNA sequence: TGTGCCAGCAGCCAAGTCCCTACGGGCAATCAGCCCCAGCATTTT. Protein: CASSQVPTGNQPQHF.

The chain has TRBV19 and TRBJ1-1; possibly TRBD1 for D (6 bases). The CDR3 length is 14 residues. Germline CDR1 LNHDA, CDR2 SQIVND (reference sequence). Trimming removed 4 bases from V and 1 base from J, with 10 bases in between. The CDR3 spells CASSRRTENTEAFF. The CDR3 nucleotides read TGTGCCAGTAGTAGACGGACAGAGAACACTGAAGCTTTCTTT.

This clone was detected only a few times. The CDR3 nucleotides read TGCGCCAGCACTCCCACGGGGACTTCGGGCCCCGAGCAGTACTTC. This codes for CASTPTGTSGPEQYF. The chain joins TRBV23-1 to TRBJ2-7, with a tentative D call TRBD2 (6 bases). TRBV23-1 is an ORF; its function is uncertain. This CDR3 region has 15 residues. V was shortened by 7 bases and J by 6 bases, with 22 bases between the two germline ends.

The J gene is TRBJ2-1, the V gene TRBV30; D gene uncertain. Trimming stripped 8 bases from V and 4 bases from J, with 9 bases between. There are 11 residues in the CDR3. The germline gives CDR1 GTSNPN, CDR2 SVGIG (reference sequence). CDR3 sequence: CAITVYNEQFF. The CDR3 nucleotides read TGTGCCATAACGGTATACAATGAGCAGTTCTTC.

V is TRBV29-1 and J is TRBJ2-3; TRBD1 matches 10 bases. In germline, CDR1 is SQVTM, CDR2 ANQGSEA. Trimming cost V 7 bases and J 1 base; bases outside gene matches: 2. The CDR3 runs to 13 residues. The chain's CDR3 is CSAGTGGTDTQYF. The CDR3 DNA reads as TGCAGCGCTGGGACAGGGGGCACAGATACGCAGTATTTT.